This T cell receptor beta chain came from a study of blood T cell repertoires in COVID-19. As for the study in general: Specimens from acute and convalescent COVID-19 originated in the United States, Italy and Spain.

The CDR3 is made up of 12 amino acids. The germline gives CDR1 SGHTS, CDR2 YDEGEE. Trimming left V 2 bases short and J 8 bases short, with 10 bases between. Method: immunoSEQ multiplex PCR; TCRdb's copy keeps in-frame clones and lacks some. The sample gives over 150,000 clones, approximately 84% of which show up once; less than 8.5% is in the top ten. The sample was PBMCs or T cells enriched from blood (not recorded which). This clonotype was obtained from a man in his forties who had recovered from COVID-19. The chain recombines TRBV5-8 with TRBJ1-2; weak D call: TRBD1 (6 bases). CDR3 coding DNA: TGTGCCAGCAGCTTAGGGGGTGCAGGCTACACCTTC. The encoded protein is CASSLGGAGYTF.